This TCR beta chain was profiled in a study of response to subunit inactivated influenza vaccine. TCRdb independently ran MiXCR on the RT-PCR reads; one entry per CDR3 protein. The sample contains hundreds of thousands of distinct CDR3 sequences, roughly 10% of which appear only once. This clonotype showed up many times. Separately, the same data were catalogued under a study of T cells expressing NK-cell markers. That source adds: For TCR beta, cDNA was produced by 5'RACE template switching with UMIs.

The sample in question was PBMCs from blood, obtained on the day of vaccination. The TCR originated in a man aged 50 or older who received an inactivated influenza vaccine.

DNA of the CDR3: TGTGCCACCAGCCGGGGGAATAGCAATCAGCCCCAGCATTTT. This sequence encodes CATSRGNSNQPQHF. The chain links TRBV15 to TRBJ1-5, with D possibly matching TRBD1 (5 bases). Germline-derived CDR1 and CDR2 are LNHNV and YYDKDF (reference sequence). The length of the CDR3 is 14 residues. The V gene lost 5 bases and the J gene lost 0 bases, with 8 bases spanning the gap.